Below are 24 T cell receptor beta chains sequenced from a single sample in a study of blood T cell repertoires in COVID-19. Data came from immunoSEQ multiplex PCR; TCRdb stores just in-frame clones and leaves some out. The repertoire holds around 92,000 clones, with roughly 88% as singletons. Sequencing was carried out using peripheral blood. These receptors were taken from a human donor in a cohort sampled during active COVID-19.

The genes are TRBV7-2 and TRBJ1-4, with TRBD1 matching over 7 bases. Germline assignment: CDR1 SGHTA and CDR2 FQGNSA. The CDR3 is 15 residues long. V shed 5 bases and J 6 bases; nucleotides not matched to a gene: 9. DNA of the CDR3: TGTGCCAGCAGCCGGAGACAGGGATGGGATGAAAAACTGTTTTTT. Translated, it gives CASSRRQGWDEKLFF.

This clone was counted only a few times. The chain links TRBV7-6 to TRBJ1-5, with 7 positions matching TRBD1. The CDR3 runs to 14 residues. Germline V gene data show CDR1 as SGHVS and CDR2 as FNYEAQ. Trimming removed 1 base from V and 7 bases from J; junction bases left unmatched: 4. CDR3 DNA sequence: TGTGCCAGCAGCTTAGGCAGGGGGGACCAGCCCCAGCATTTT. Its translation: CASSLGRGDQPQHF.

This clone was recorded only once. The chain recombines TRBV5-1 with TRBJ1-1, with no clear D. In germline, CDR1 is SGHRS, CDR2 YFSETQ. The CDR3 loop spans 16 amino acids. Trimming took 0 bases from V and 0 from J, leaving 12 bases between them. The CDR3 sequence is CASSLESGSMNTEAFF. CDR3 nucleotide sequence: TGCGCCAGCAGCTTGGAGTCCGGGAGTATGAACACTGAAGCTTTCTTT.

The chain combines TRBV15 with TRBJ2-3; 7 bases are shared with TRBD1. This CDR3 has 13 amino acids. Germline V gene data show CDR1 as LNHNV and CDR2 as YYDKDF (reference sequence). V lost 10 bases and J lost 1; bases outside the gene matches: 5. CDR3 DNA sequence: TGTGCCAGCAACAGGGGAGGCACAGATACGCAGTATTTT. This translates into CASNRGGTDTQYF.

The V and J genes are TRBV5-4 and TRBJ2-7; 13 nucleotides align to TRBD2. Looked up from germline, CDR1 is SGHNT and CDR2 is YYREEE (reference sequence). The CDR3 has 16 residues. V shed 4 bases and J 2 bases; nucleotides not matched to a gene: 6. The CDR3 region has the DNA TGTGCCAGCAGCCCGATGACTAGCGGGAGGCCCTACGAGCAGTACTTC. Amino acids: CASSPMTSGRPYEQYF.

This chain uses TRBV2 with TRBJ2-7, with D uncertain. Germline V gene sequence: CDR1 SNHLY, CDR2 FYNNEI. Trimming shortened V by 11 bases and J by 6 bases, and 20 bases separated the two germline ends. This CDR3 is built from 13 residues. CDR3 nucleotides: TGTGCCTACCTTGGTCCATCTATAATCGAGCAGTACTTC. As protein: CAYLGPSIIEQYF.

V is TRBV12-5 and J is TRBJ2-5; possible D gene TRBD2, 5 bases. The CDR3 runs to 15 residues. Trimming removed 6 bases at V and 2 bases at J, with 16 bases between. Germline V gene data show CDR1 as LGHNT and CDR2 as FRNRAP. The CDR3: CASGPGSAYQETQYF. The CDR3 region has the DNA TGTGCTAGTGGGCCGGGAAGCGCCTATCAAGAGACCCAGTACTTC.

The chain combines TRBV5-6 with TRBJ2-1; 8 positions match TRBD2. V shed 3 bases and J 4 bases; nucleotides not matched to a gene: 9. Germline CDR1 SGHDT, CDR2 YYEEEE. This CDR3 is built from 16 residues. For the CDR3, the DNA is TGTGCCAGCAGCTCCATGACTAGCGTGTATTACAATGAGCAGTTCTTC. It yields the protein CASSSMTSVYYNEQFF.

The rearrangement links TRBV28 to TRBJ1-3; TRBD1 is a possible D gene (6 bases). The CDR3 length is 17 residues. V gave up 8 bases and J gave up 0 bases, with 20 bases separating them. Germline loops: CDR1 MDHEN, CDR2 SYDVKM. Written as DNA, the CDR3 is TGTGCCAGCGTCGGAGCAGGGGACATTCTCTCTGGAAACACCATATATTTT. Amino acid sequence: CASVGAGDILSGNTIYF.

As for this clone: Different DNA sequences within this sample yield the same CDR3. The J gene is TRBJ1-2, the V gene TRBV25-1, with D possibly matching TRBD1 (5 bases). V was cut by 4 bases and J by 5 bases, with 8 bases left in between. Germline values: CDR1 MGHDK, CDR2 SYGVNS. This CDR3 has 12 amino acids. The CDR3: CASSAQGYGYTF. The CDR3 bases are TGTGCCAGCAGTGCCCAGGGATATGGCTACACCTTC.

The chain links TRBV9 to TRBJ1-4; unclear D gene. The CDR3 loop spans 16 amino acids. V lost 0 bases to trimming and J lost 8 bases, with 17 bases between them. The germline gives CDR1 SGDLS, CDR2 YYNGEE. CDR3 DNA: TGTGCCAGCAGCGTAGGGGTCGGGGAAGAGGGAGAAAAACTGTTTTTT. This gives the protein CASSVGVGEEGEKLFF.

The gene calls are TRBV7-9 and TRBJ2-3; D is perhaps TRBD2 (6 bases). The CDR3 runs to 16 residues. Deletions cut 5 bases from V and 0 bases from J, with 15 bases between. Germline V lookup: CDR1 SEHNR, CDR2 FQNEAQ (reference sequence). The CDR3 nucleotides are TGTGCCAGCAGCCCAAATAGCGGCTCTAGCACAGATACGCAGTATTTT. Its translation: CASSPNSGSSTDTQYF.

In nucleotides, the CDR3 is TGTGCCAGCAGTACAACTGGAAACACCATATATTTT. Translated, it gives CASSTTGNTIYF. The J gene is TRBJ1-3, the V gene TRBV6-5, with D unresolved. V was trimmed by 5 bases and J by 2 bases, leaving 4 bases between them. Germline loops: CDR1 MNHEY, CDR2 SVGAGI. The CDR3 spans 12 residues.

This chain links TRBV6-5 with TRBJ1-5; D gene ambiguous. The CDR3 is 12 residues long. The V gene's germline CDR1 is MNHEY and CDR2 SVGAGI. V was trimmed by 6 bases and J by 6 bases, leaving 9 bases between them. The DNA of the CDR3 is TGTGCCAGCAGCATGCGGGGTCAGCCCCAGCATTTT. Protein sequence: CASSMRGQPQHF.

This chain connects TRBV6-2 or TRBV6-3 to TRBJ2-1, with 16 bases fitting TRBD2. This CDR3 comprises 15 residues. The germline gives CDR1 MNHEY, CDR2 SVGEGT. Unmatched junction bases numbered 5, after V lost 6 bases and J lost 9 bases. CDR3 sequence (DNA): TGTGCCAGCAGCCGGGGGACTAGCGGGAGGGTTGAGCAGTTCTTC. It codes for CASSRGTSGRVEQFF.

This chain connects TRBV27 to TRBJ1-1, with D maybe TRBD1 (6 bases). Germline CDR1 and CDR2: MNHEY and SMNVEV (reference sequence). The CDR3 spans 15 residues. V was shortened by 7 bases and J by 4 bases, with 19 bases between the two germline ends. In DNA form, the CDR3 reads TGTGCCAGCATGGCCTCCACAGGGAAGGCCACTGAAGCTTTCTTT. This gives the protein CASMASTGKATEAFF.

Comments on this clone: The germline gene is not matched at one end of the junction; a read error may be the cause. The genes are TRBV6-2 or TRBV6-3 and TRBJ2-1; D possibly corresponds to TRBD1 (6 bases). The CDR3 extends over 11 amino acids. The V gene's germline CDR1 is MNHEY and CDR2 SVGEGT. The CDR3 loop reads CASSYVDRVLF. In nucleotides, the CDR3 is TGTGCCAGCAGTTACGTGGACAGAGTCCTCTTC.

DNA of the CDR3: TGTGCCAGCAGCCCGGCCGGACAGGGGGCCTATGAGCAGTTCTTC. This encodes CASSPAGQGAYEQFF. The chain recombines TRBV5-4 with TRBJ2-1; 11 bases line up with TRBD1. The CDR3 sequence is 15 residues long. The V gene end was trimmed by 4 bases and the J gene end by 8 bases; junction bases not matched to a gene: 8. Per the germline V gene, CDR1 is SGHNT and CDR2 is YYREEE (reference sequence).

DNA of the CDR3: TGTGCCAGCAGGGCACAGGGGGACACTGAAGCTTTCTTT. Translation: CASRAQGDTEAFF. The rearrangement links TRBV25-1 to TRBJ1-1; TRBD1 matches at 8 bases. CDR1 and CDR2 from the germline V gene are MGHDK and SYGVNS. The CDR3 covers 13 residues. Trimming cost V 6 bases and J 3 bases; bases outside gene matches: 3.

The chain has TRBV10-2 and TRBJ2-3; weak D call: TRBD2 (5 bases). Trimming removed 2 bases at V and 1 base at J, with 10 bases between. The germline V gene encodes CDR1 WSHSY and CDR2 SAAADI. This CDR3 is built from 15 residues. CDR3 bases: TGCGCCAGCAGTGAGGATGGCGGGCGCACAGATACGCAGTATTTT. It codes for CASSEDGGRTDTQYF.

J is TRBJ1-3 and V is TRBV5-6, with D maybe TRBD1 (6 bases). Germline V gene data show CDR1 as SGHDT and CDR2 as YYEEEE. V lost 4 bases and J lost 4, with 12 bases in between. CDR3 length: 14 amino acids. The DNA of the CDR3 is TGTGCCAGCAGCCCCGGACAGTTGGGAAACACCATATATTTT. This translates into CASSPGQLGNTIYF.

The rearrangement links TRBV30 to TRBJ1-6; TRBD1 matches 7 bases. This CDR3 is 14 amino acids long. CDR1 GTSNPN and CDR2 SVGIG come from the germline V gene (reference sequence). Trimming took 2 bases from V and 8 from J; bases not matched to a gene: 6. CDR3 bases: TGTGCCTGGAGTTCTGGGACAGCGGATTCACCCCTCCACTTT. The encoded protein is CAWSSGTADSPLHF. Complete variable domain (other parts from reference TRBV30 and TRBJ1-6): SQTIHQWPATLVQPVGSPLSLECTVEGTSNPNLYWYRQAAGRGLQLLFYSVGIGQISSEVPQNLSASRPQDRQFILSSKKLLLSDSGFYLCAWSSGTADSPLHFGNGTRLTVT.

The V call is TRBV6-5, the J call TRBJ2-2, with no clear D. V dropped 6 bases and J dropped 1 base, with 6 bases sitting between them. Germline V gene data show CDR1 as MNHEY and CDR2 as SVGAGI. This CDR3 is 13 amino acids long. The CDR3 region has the DNA TGTGCCAGCAGCAGACTGAACACCGGGGAGCTGTTTTTT. Translation: CASSRLNTGELFF.

The rearrangement joins TRBV6-2 or TRBV6-3 to TRBJ2-5; D might be TRBD1 (5 bases). CDR3 length: 12 residues. Trimming left V 5 bases short and J 5 bases short, with 9 bases between. Germline assignment: CDR1 MNHEY and CDR2 SVGEGT. The CDR3 reads CASSPWGETQYF. CDR3 DNA: TGTGCCAGCAGTCCCTGGGGCGAGACCCAGTACTTC.